This T cell receptor (beta chain) was profiled in a study of a mutant IDH1 vaccine in newly diagnosed glioma. Across the whole study: Patients had eight vaccinations, in weeks 1, 3, 5, 7, 11, 15, 19 and 23. Radiotherapy, temozolomide, or both had been given previously, and both were given to most.

The protocol was immunoSEQ multiplex PCR, while the TCRdb copy is restricted to in-frame clones and leaves out a portion. The table shows some 59,000 clones, with around 91% occurring only once. Time point noted: week 11, during vaccination. Each dose of the vaccine consisted of 300 ug of mutant IDH1 20-mer peptide, with topical imiquimod. Germline values: CDR1 SGDLS, CDR2 YYNGEE. Trimming at V came to 5 bases and at J to 5 bases, leaving 9 bases not matched to a gene. This CDR3 is built from 15 residues. A remark on this clone: Its specificity is not known.

The sequence was obtained from a man between 35 and 55 years old with glioma. The sample here was PBMCs, taken from a glioma patient whose treatment included an IDH1 peptide vaccine. The chain has TRBV9 and TRBJ2-2, with TRBD1 matching over 7 bases. The chain's CDR3 is CASSDAGGRTGELFF. In nucleotides, the CDR3 is TGTGCCAGCAGTGATGCAGGGGGTCGAACCGGGGAGCTGTTTTTT.